The 21 T cell receptor beta chains reported below all come from one sample, sequenced in a study of blood T cell repertoires in COVID-19. This table comes from immunoSEQ multiplex PCR, and its TCRdb copy is limited to in-frame clones, with some not included. In the table there are tens of thousands of clones, more than 75% of which are singletons. What was sequenced was peripheral blood. These receptors came from a middle-aged man with active or convalescent COVID-19.

The V and J genes are TRBV6-5 and TRBJ1-1; maybe TRBD1 (5 bases). The V gene's germline CDR1 is MNHEY and CDR2 SVGAGI. Trimming took off 5 bases at V and 1 base at J, with 8 bases between the two ends. The CDR3 has 13 residues. The CDR3 region is CASSRQGNTEAFF. Written as DNA, the CDR3 is TGTGCCAGCAGTCGTCAGGGGAACACTGAAGCTTTCTTT.

About this clone itself: One junction end disagrees with the germline gene, perhaps due to a read error. The V and J genes are TRBV7-9 and TRBJ1-2; D uncertain. Germline assignment: CDR1 SEHNR and CDR2 FQNEAQ (reference sequence). CDR3 length equals 12 residues. The DNA for the CDR3 is TGCGCAAGCGCCGGGCGAGGGTATGGCTACACCTTC. Protein sequence: CASAGRGYGYTF.

This clone turned up a few times. V gene TRBV25-1 combines with J gene TRBJ1-5; D is uncertain. The germline V and J ends were trimmed by 5 bases and 4 bases, with 9 bases remaining between them. The germline V gene has CDR1 MGHDK and CDR2 SYGVNS. CDR3 length equals 13 residues. The CDR3 protein is CASSMYGNQPQHF. In DNA, the CDR3 is TGTGCCAGCAGTATGTACGGTAATCAGCCCCAGCATTTT.

This chain links TRBV5-1 with TRBJ2-7; TRBD2 aligns across 11 bases. Per the germline V gene, CDR1 is SGHRS and CDR2 is YFSETQ. The CDR3 is made up of 14 amino acids. The V segment lost 4 bases and the J segment 3 bases; nucleotides outside the gene matches: 3. CDR3 nucleotide sequence: TGCGCCAGCAGCGGGGGACTAGCGGACTACGAGCAGTACTTC. This codes for CASSGGLADYEQYF.

A single count supports this clone. The V and J genes are TRBV12-3 or TRBV12-4 and TRBJ2-3; 10 nucleotides match TRBD1. Losses at the gene ends were 7 bases for V and 13 bases for J; bases not matched to a gene: 11. This CDR3 is built from 13 residues. CDR3 region: CASTPNRQGAKYF. CDR3 sequence (DNA): TGTGCCAGCACCCCCAACCGACAGGGGGCTAAGTATTTT.

The chain recombines TRBV7-6 with TRBJ1-6; no reliable D call. CDR1 SGHVS and CDR2 FNYEAQ come from the germline V gene. Trimming took 1 base from V and 7 from J, leaving 5 bases between them. This CDR3 has 13 residues. The CDR3 DNA follows: TGTGCCAGCAGCTTAGTACAAAATTCACCCCTCCACTTT. This translates into CASSLVQNSPLHF.

This chain uses TRBV28 with TRBJ2-1; 9 bases align to TRBD2. CDR1 and CDR2 from the germline V gene are MDHEN and SYDVKM. The CDR3 is made up of 15 amino acids. The ends lost 3 bases at V and 9 bases at J; junction bases unmatched: 9. The CDR3, as DNA: TGTGCCAGCAGTTTTAGGGGACTAGCTGACAGTGAGCAGTTCTTC. The encoded protein is CASSFRGLADSEQFF.

The chain joins TRBV7-2 to TRBJ2-5; tentatively, D is TRBD1 (6 bases). Trimming removed 2 bases at V and 1 base at J, with 11 bases between. This CDR3 has 15 amino acids. The germline CDR1 and CDR2 sequences are SGHTA and FQGNSA. CDR3 nucleotide sequence: TGTGCCAGCAGCTTAAAGACAGGTCCCCAAGAGACCCAGTACTTC. Its translation: CASSLKTGPQETQYF.

The chain has TRBV4-2 and TRBJ1-2; 7 positions match TRBD1. The CDR3 loop spans 16 amino acids. Germline CDR1 LGHNA, CDR2 YNFKEQ. V gave up 1 base and J gave up 9 bases; unmatched junction bases: 14. In DNA, the CDR3 is TGTGCCAGCAGCCAAGGGGAAAGGGACAGACTTCTTCGCTACACCTTC. This sequence encodes CASSQGERDRLLRYTF.

The chain is built from TRBV7-9 and TRBJ1-2, with D hard to call. The CDR3 is 14 residues long. Germline V gene lookup returns CDR1 SEHNR and CDR2 FQNEAQ (reference sequence). The V end lost 0 bases, the J end lost 2 bases, and 7 bases lay between the germline ends. CDR3 protein: CASSLAEANYGYTF. As DNA, the CDR3 is TGTGCCAGCAGCTTAGCGGAGGCAAACTATGGCTACACCTTC. Looking up the rest from reference TRBV7-9 and TRBJ1-2 gives the full variable domain: DTGVSQNPRHKITKRGQNVTFRCDPISEHNRLYWYRQTLGQGPEFLTYFQNEAQLEKSRLLSDRFSAERPKGSFSTLEIQRTEQGDSAMYLCASSLAEANYGYTFGSGTRLTVV.

The chain uses TRBV6-5 and TRBJ2-1, with 7 positions matching TRBD1. Per germline, CDR1 MNHEY and CDR2 SVGAGI. The CDR3 spans 11 residues. V lost 8 bases to trimming and J lost 9 bases; unmatched junction nucleotides: 4. Written as DNA, the CDR3 is TGTGCCAGCCATAGGACAGGTGAGCAGTTCTTC. Translated: CASHRTGEQFF.

V is TRBV19 and J is TRBJ1-5; perhaps TRBD1 as D (6 bases). The length of the CDR3 is 14 residues. Trimming left V 7 bases short and J 3 bases short, with 13 bases between. Germline assignment: CDR1 LNHDA and CDR2 SQIVND (reference sequence). The CDR3 sequence: CASKGRGHNQPQHF. Written as DNA, the CDR3 is TGTGCCAGTAAGGGGAGGGGACACAATCAGCCCCAGCATTTT.

The chain combines TRBV7-9 with TRBJ2-7; 7 positions match TRBD1. Looked up from germline, CDR1 is SEHNR and CDR2 is FQNEAQ (reference sequence). V was clipped by 4 bases and J by 2 bases; unmatched bases: 8. The CDR3 is made up of 15 amino acids. CDR3 bases: TGTGCCAGCAGCTCCATCCGGGACAGACCCTACGAGCAGTACTTC. Its protein is CASSSIRDRPYEQYF.

V usage is TRBV28 and J usage is TRBJ2-7, with D maybe TRBD1 (6 bases). This CDR3 has 14 residues. Germline CDR1 is MDHEN and CDR2 is SYDVKM. V dropped 4 bases and J dropped 3 bases, with 13 bases sitting between them. The CDR3 region is CASSSGTFYYEQYF. As DNA, the CDR3 is TGTGCCAGCAGTTCCGGGACATTCTACTACGAGCAGTACTTC.

The gene calls are TRBV28 and TRBJ2-6; D call uncertain. CDR3 length equals 16 residues. CDR1 and CDR2 from the germline V gene are MDHEN and SYDVKM. V was pared by 3 bases and J by 2 bases, with 11 bases between. CDR3 in amino acids: CASSFLGATGANVLTF. CDR3 in DNA: TGTGCCAGCAGTTTTCTAGGAGCTACTGGGGCCAACGTCCTGACTTTC.

This clone is deemed medium-sized (0.01 to 0.1%). The DNA of the CDR3 is TGTGCCAGCCATTCGACGAATCAGGGGATTTGGAACACTGAAGCTTTCTTT. Amino acids: CASHSTNQGIWNTEAFF. V is TRBV28 and J is TRBJ1-1; possibly TRBD1 for D (6 bases). Trimming pared 8 bases from V and 1 base from J, leaving 23 bases between. CDR3 length: 17 amino acids. The germline CDR1 and CDR2 sequences are MDHEN and SYDVKM. Full variable domain (missing parts from reference TRBV28 and TRBJ1-1): DVKVTQSSRYLVKRTGEKVFLECVQDMDHENMFWYRQDPGLGLRLIYFSYDVKMKEKGDIPEGYSVSREKKERFSLILESASTNQTSMYLCASHSTNQGIWNTEAFFGQGTRLTVV.

The CDR3 DNA sequence: TGTGCCTGGAGTGGGTACTCGACAGGGGTTGAAGCTTTCTTT. It encodes CAWSGYSTGVEAFF. The rearrangement links TRBV30 to TRBJ1-1; 8 positions match TRBD1. This CDR3 region has 14 residues. V lost 1 base, J lost 7 bases, and 8 bases stayed unmatched. The germline V gene has CDR1 GTSNPN and CDR2 SVGIG (reference sequence).

The gene calls are TRBV28 and TRBJ1-3; D perhaps matches TRBD1 (5 bases). Trimming stripped 6 bases from V and 0 bases from J, with 12 bases between. Germline CDR1 and CDR2: MDHEN and SYDVKM. The CDR3 consists of 15 residues. CDR3: CASSLDSASGNTIYF. CDR3 DNA sequence: TGTGCCAGCAGCCTTGACAGCGCCTCTGGAAACACCATATATTTT.

The chain links TRBV10-3 to TRBJ1-1, with 9 nucleotides matching TRBD1. CDR1 and CDR2 (germline): ENHRY, SYGVKD. The CDR3 loop spans 13 amino acids. J was trimmed by 5 bases and V by 6 bases; bases with no gene match: 4. The CDR3 coding sequence is TGTGCCATCAGCTGGACAGGGGAGACTGAAGCTTTCTTT. Amino acid sequence: CAISWTGETEAFF.

The V and J genes are TRBV4-1 and TRBJ1-2, with TRBD1 identical over 7 bases. This CDR3 contains 14 residues. Germline loops: CDR1 MGHRA, CDR2 YSYEKL. V gave up 3 bases and J gave up 6 bases; unmatched junction bases: 7. The DNA of the CDR3 is TGCGCCAGCAGCCACAAGGGGGCAGTGGATGGCTACACCTTC. Its protein product is CASSHKGAVDGYTF.

The rearrangement joins TRBV4-2 to TRBJ2-2; 8 bases align to TRBD1. From germline, CDR1 is LGHNA and CDR2 YNFKEQ. Trimming took 2 bases from V and 6 from J; bases not matched to a gene: 5. CDR3 size: 15 residues. The CDR3 region is CASSQRIQGAGELFF. The CDR3 coding sequence is TGTGCCAGCAGCCAACGGATACAGGGGGCCGGGGAGCTGTTTTTT.